These T cell receptor beta chains were read from a single sample in a study of T cells in Graves' hyperthyroidism and ophthalmopathy. Via MiXCR, TCRdb re-called the multiplex PCR reads, giving one row per CDR3 protein. The sample lists about 340,000 distinct CDR3 sequences, over 15% seen once, with 45% to 50% in the top ten. What was sequenced was blood. The source of these receptors is a woman aged 50 to 60 with Graves' hyperthyroidism. CDR3s include the opening cysteine and the closing phenylalanine or tryptophan.

>TRBJ1-2|TRBV7-2
CASSLEVAGIYGYTF
>TRBJ2-3|TRBV9
CASSVELAGGPDTQYF
>TRBJ1-6|TRBV7-8
CASSLWDYNSPLHF
>TRBJ2-3|TRBV5-1
CASSQSSGTGLDTQYF
>TRBJ1-1|TRBV7-8
CASSGGPGNTEAFF
>TRBJ2-3|TRBV7-9
CASSLVHGTDTQYF
>TRBJ2-6|TRBV6-9
CAGSYGAGTGISGANVLTF
>TRBJ2-3|TRBV12-3/TRBV12-4
CASSFARTSGVQAQYF
>TRBJ2-1|TRBV3-1
CASSQVVSSYNEQFF
>TRBJ1-5|TRBV20-1
CSAVYRGSNQPQHF
>TRBJ1-1|TRBV7-3
CASSGTGEPAEAFF
>TRBJ2-2|TRBV3-1
CASSQDPWTSGPNTGELFF
>TRBJ1-2|TRBV4-1
CASSQDFSTVRYGYTF
>TRBJ2-2|TRBV7-8
CASSSSGESNTGELFF
>TRBJ1-2|TRBV20-1
CSARNSLYGYTF
>TRBJ2-5|TRBV7-6
CASSLPLPGQETQYF
>TRBJ2-1|TRBV20-1
CSARVRARAGNEQFF
>TRBJ2-3|TRBV2
CASKNLAGGTDTQYF
>TRBJ2-7|TRBV11-2
CASSLSPQGDLGQYF
>TRBJ2-5|TRBV28
CASSVGALQETQYF
>TRBJ1-6|TRBV20-1
CSASSGEGSPLHF
>TRBJ1-1|TRBV12-3/TRBV12-4
CASSFKRGTEAFF
>TRBJ2-1|TRBV9
CASSTPPGQRAEQFF
>TRBJ2-1|TRBV5-1
CASSPGLAGVGPYNEQFF
>TRBJ1-5|TRBV6-1
CASKRGANQPQHF
>TRBJ2-3|TRBV28
CASSGPSSLTDTQYF
>TRBJ2-3|TRBV20-1
CSARDGERGWNTQYF
>TRBJ2-5|TRBV4-1
CASSVRLAGSYQETQYF
>TRBJ2-5|TRBV30
CAWSVPEGAQYF
>TRBJ2-5|TRBV7-8
CASSISETQYF
>TRBJ1-5|TRBV5-6
CASSLGSYQPQHF
>TRBJ1-1|TRBV13
CASSSARGKNTEAFF
>TRBJ1-1|TRBV29-1
CSVEATENTEAFF
>TRBJ1-4|TRBV5-4
CASSLSTGMSEKLFF
>TRBJ2-1|TRBV5-1
CASSYLGLGGADDEQFF
>TRBJ1-3|TRBV13
CASSPQGQSGNTIYF
>TRBJ2-7|TRBV28
CASGKGGAHEQYF
>TRBJ1-5|TRBV20-1
CSARTRGPNQPQHF
>TRBJ1-1|TRBV5-1
CASSFRTGDTEAFF
>TRBJ2-1|TRBV12-3/TRBV12-4
CASSLGSGQGLHEQFF